This T cell receptor beta chain was sequenced for a study of blood T cell repertoires in COVID-19 (dated by TCRdb to about 2020). Background for the entire study: The collaborator samples originated in the United States, Italy and Spain and spanned the acute and convalescent phases of COVID-19. The samples were drawn from the first 160 participants of the ongoing ImmuneRACE study and from 1,254 subjects provided by 6 global collaborators. Deeply sampled blood TCRbeta repertoires from subjects exposed to, actively infected with, or recovered from COVID-19 were included in the dataset. A freely available public database, intended as a resource for researchers studying the immune response to SARS-CoV-2, is where the repertoires were released. The prospective study material was composed of cDNA or gDNA derived from T cells, B-cell-depleted T cells, or PBMCs. Where available, HLA class I and class II types were taken from metadata supplied by the sample provider and were not determined by assay-based typing. Sample metadata almost always included a de-identified subject ID, COVID-19 status, age in years and sex.

Another Seattle source contributed samples from volunteer blood donors who had recovered from COVID-19. Each collaborating institution followed its own protocols to collect whole blood in K2EDTA tubes. Collaborator samples were shipped for TCRbeta analysis as frozen whole blood, isolated PBMCs, or DNA extracted from either sample type. Details on this clone: The specificity of this receptor is unknown. No qualities accompany the bases; no much larger clone lies one base away.

Broader findings and caveats from the paper: Clinical and demographic metadata were provided uncurated, with the amount varying by source and participant.

TCRbeta CDR3 regions were amplified from genomic DNA using the immunoSEQ Assay, a bias-controlled multiplex PCR. The published analysis was carried out like this. The number of nucleated cells in each sample was estimated by amplification of reference gene primers within the assay. To quantify the absolute abundance of each unique TCRbeta CDR3 rearrangement, sequence reads were collapsed and filtered. Productive Simpson clonality was computed per sample as the square root of Simpson's diversity index over productive rearrangements. Entries here come from immuneACCESS through TCRdb and include only in-frame sequences with V and J called. Some clones fail to appear in such tables; in the studies checked, an unresolved V gene covers under half of the shortfall, and the cause of the remainder is unknown. V, J and clone size are taken as reported in that table, and D and trimming were inferred from the DNA itself. The sample contains 200,000 to 300,000 clones, 86% of them found a single time. Around 1.5% of the sample is in the top ten clones.

Looking up the germline V gene yields CDR1 MNHEY and CDR2 SVGAGI. V was cut back by 4 bases and J by 4 bases, leaving a gap of 5 bases between them. The CDR3 numbers 12 residues from cysteine through phenylalanine. Only CDR3 DNA is held: 36 bases, read in frame from base 1. The chain is made from TRBV6-5 and TRBJ1-5; there is no confident call for the D gene. The sequencing input was peripheral blood. The clonotype comes from a woman in her sixties or seventies who had recovered from COVID-19. The encoded CDR3 is CASSFLNQPQHF. The DNA is as follows: TGTGCCAGCAGTTTTTTAAATCAGCCCCAGCATTTT.